These 8 T cell receptor beta chains were sequenced from one sample in a study of cytomegalovirus exposure and HLA in healthy donors. PCR used 60 Vbeta primers and 13 Jbeta primers. Libraries were prepared by immunoSEQ multiplex PCR; TCRdb keeps only in-frame clonotypes and omits some of them. The table lists about 120,000 clones, roughly 80% of them singletons, with around 3.6% in the top ten. The source material was PBMCs. The source of these receptors is a man aged 30 to 39 in good health and CMV-seronegative.

The gene calls are TRBV18 and TRBJ1-5; D is ambiguous. Between the trimmed V and J ends, which lost 1 base and 2 bases, there was a span of 12 bases. CDR1 is KGHSH and CDR2 is LQKENI in the germline V gene. The CDR3 is 16 residues long. The DNA of the CDR3 is TGTGCCAGCTCACCACAGGGATTGAGGGGCAATCAGCCCCAGCATTTT. Its protein product is CASSPQGLRGNQPQHF. The full variable domain, with the rest looked up from reference TRBV18 and TRBJ1-5, is NAGVMQNPRHLVRRRGQEARLRCSPMKGHSHVYWYRQLPEEGLKFMVYLQKENIIDESGMPKERFSAEFPKEGPSILRIQQVVRGDSAAYFCASSPQGLRGNQPQHFGDGTRLSIL.

V gene TRBV5-1 combines with J gene TRBJ1-2, with 7 bases that match TRBD1. In germline, CDR1 is SGHRS, CDR2 YFSETQ. This CDR3 region has 13 residues. J lost 8 bases, V lost 0 bases, and 4 bases had no gene match. The CDR3 sequence is CASSLAEGAGYTF. The CDR3 DNA reads TGCGCCAGCAGCTTGGCCGAGGGGGCGGGCTACACCTTC.

This chain uses TRBV9 with TRBJ2-7, with TRBD2 matching over 7 bases. The V gene's germline CDR1 is SGDLS and CDR2 YYNGEE. The J segment lost 4 bases and the V segment lost 3 bases, leaving 13 bases of the junction unmatched. This CDR3 has 16 residues. The DNA of the CDR3 is TGTGCCAGCAGCGCCTCCGGTGGGAGGGCTTTATACGAGCAGTACTTC. Translated: CASSASGGRALYEQYF.

The V call is TRBV27, the J call TRBJ1-5, with TRBD1 matching 9 bases. Trimming at V came to 3 bases and at J to 7 bases, leaving 10 bases not matched to a gene. Germline CDR1 is MNHEY and CDR2 is SMNVEV (reference sequence). This CDR3 spans 16 amino acids. The CDR3 loop is CASSFLSDRGSQPQHF. The CDR3 bases are TGTGCCAGCAGTTTCCTTTCGGACAGGGGAAGCCAGCCCCAGCATTTT.

CDR3 nucleotide sequence: TGTGCCAGCACCCTCTCCTCGGGGAGCTATGGCTACACCTTC. Translated, it gives CASTLSSGSYGYTF. This sequence joins TRBV6-5 and TRBJ1-2, with D uncertain. This CDR3 is built from 14 residues. The germline V gene has CDR1 MNHEY and CDR2 SVGAGI. V gave up 7 bases and J gave up 4 bases, with 16 bases separating them.

The V gene is TRBV4-1, the J gene TRBJ2-2; TRBD1 matches 7 bases. CDR1 is MGHRA, CDR2 YSYEKL, per germline. Trimming removed 4 bases from V and 6 bases from J; junction bases left unmatched: 5. CDR3 length equals 14 residues. CDR3: CASSPFTGAGELFF. The DNA for the CDR3 is TGCGCCAGCAGCCCCTTCACAGGGGCCGGGGAGCTGTTTTTT.

The chain uses TRBV9 and TRBJ2-1; D call uncertain. Trimming stripped 1 base from V and 3 bases from J, with 8 bases between. Germline V CDR1 and CDR2: SGDLS, YYNGEE. This CDR3 spans 14 amino acids. Here the CDR3 reads CASSVLSSYNEQFF. CDR3 sequence (DNA): TGTGCCAGCAGCGTACTAAGTAGCTACAATGAGCAGTTCTTC.

This chain links TRBV5-1 with TRBJ2-1; the match to TRBD1 covers 12 bases. The length of the CDR3 is 15 residues. Trimming removed 5 bases from V and 7 bases from J; junction bases left unmatched: 7. Germline-derived CDR1 and CDR2 are SGHRS and YFSETQ. CDR3 loop: CASSKPGQGANEQFF. The DNA of the CDR3 is TGCGCCAGCAGTAAACCGGGACAGGGGGCGAATGAGCAGTTCTTC.